The clone carrying this T cell receptor beta chain was seen many times. Its antigen is unknown. The sample originates from a study of T cells in Graves' hyperthyroidism and ophthalmopathy. Germline CDR1 and CDR2: SGHRS and YFSETQ. Trimming pared 0 bases from V and 1 base from J, leaving 10 bases between. CDR3 length: 15 residues. What was amplified from RNA transcripts were TCR beta CDR3 regions. The HTBI primer set was used in a first-round RT-PCR of the TCR CDR3. TCRdb ran MiXCR on the multiplex PCR reads and lists one entry per CDR3 protein. Counted here are 550,000 to 700,000 distinct CDR3 sequences, 46% occurring once; the ten biggest clones make up 15% to 20%. Study-wide results and caveats: A model built on 13 V-J features separated ophthalmopathy from stable hyperthyroidism. Model predictions of ophthalmopathy came a median approximately 6.8 months before onset. Appearing also in blood were most of the thyroid clonotypes expanded above 0.001.

This sequence was found in an adult woman with Graves' disease, either hyperthyroidism or ophthalmopathy (not recorded which). The chain joins TRBV5-1 to TRBJ1-2; D is possibly TRBD1 (6 bases). What was sequenced was peripheral blood or thyroid tissue (not recorded which). In DNA, the CDR3 is TGCGCCAGCAGCTTGGGGACAGCCCTTAACTATGGCTACACCTTC. This codes for CASSLGTALNYGYTF. Full variable domain (remainder filled in from reference TRBV5-1 and TRBJ1-2): KAGVTQTPRYLIKTRGQQVTLSCSPISGHRSVSWYQQTPGQGLQFLFEYFSETQRNKGNFPGRFSGRQFSNSRSEMNVSTLELGDSALYLCASSLGTALNYGYTFGSGTRLTVV.